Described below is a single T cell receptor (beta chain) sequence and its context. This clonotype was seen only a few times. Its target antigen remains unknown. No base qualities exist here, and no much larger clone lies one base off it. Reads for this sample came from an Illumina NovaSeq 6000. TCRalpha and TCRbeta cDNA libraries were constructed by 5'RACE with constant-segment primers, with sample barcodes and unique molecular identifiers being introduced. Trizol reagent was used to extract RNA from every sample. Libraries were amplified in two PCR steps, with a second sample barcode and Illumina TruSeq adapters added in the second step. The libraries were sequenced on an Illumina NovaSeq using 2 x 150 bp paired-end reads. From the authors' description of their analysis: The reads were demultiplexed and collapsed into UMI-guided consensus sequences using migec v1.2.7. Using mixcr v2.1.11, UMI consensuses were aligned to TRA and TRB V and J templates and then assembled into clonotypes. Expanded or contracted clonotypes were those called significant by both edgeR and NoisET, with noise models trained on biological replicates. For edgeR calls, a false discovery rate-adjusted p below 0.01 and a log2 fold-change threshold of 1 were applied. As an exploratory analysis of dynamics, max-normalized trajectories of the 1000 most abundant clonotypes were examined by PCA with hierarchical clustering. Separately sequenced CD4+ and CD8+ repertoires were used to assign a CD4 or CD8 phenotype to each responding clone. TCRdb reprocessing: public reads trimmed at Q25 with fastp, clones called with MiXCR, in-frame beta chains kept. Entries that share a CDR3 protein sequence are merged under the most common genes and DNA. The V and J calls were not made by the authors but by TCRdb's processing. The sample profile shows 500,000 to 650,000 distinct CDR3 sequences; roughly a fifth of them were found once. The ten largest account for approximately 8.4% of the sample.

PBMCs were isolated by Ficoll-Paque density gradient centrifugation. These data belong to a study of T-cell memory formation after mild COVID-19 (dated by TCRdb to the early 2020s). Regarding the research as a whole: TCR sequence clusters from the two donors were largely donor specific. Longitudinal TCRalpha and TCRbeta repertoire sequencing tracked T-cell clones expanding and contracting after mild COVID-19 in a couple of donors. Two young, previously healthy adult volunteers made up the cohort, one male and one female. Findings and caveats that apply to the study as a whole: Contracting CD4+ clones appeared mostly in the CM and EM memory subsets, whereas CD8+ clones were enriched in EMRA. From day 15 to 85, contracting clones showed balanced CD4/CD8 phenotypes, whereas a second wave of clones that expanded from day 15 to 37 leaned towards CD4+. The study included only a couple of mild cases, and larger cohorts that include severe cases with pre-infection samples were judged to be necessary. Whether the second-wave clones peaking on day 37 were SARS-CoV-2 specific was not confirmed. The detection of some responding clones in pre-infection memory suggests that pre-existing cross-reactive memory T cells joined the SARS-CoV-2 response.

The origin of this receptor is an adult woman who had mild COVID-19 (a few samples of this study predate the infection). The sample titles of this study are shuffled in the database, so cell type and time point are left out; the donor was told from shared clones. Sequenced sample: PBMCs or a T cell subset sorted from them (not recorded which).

The CDR3 sequence is CASSQELSVANTEAFF. At the DNA level, the sequence is TGTGCCAGCAGCCAAGAGCTGAGCGTGGCGAACACTGAAGCTTTCTTT. This receptor chain uses TRBV3-1 and TRBJ1-1; a confident D gene designation cannot be given. The CDR3 runs 16 amino acids, cysteine and phenylalanine included. Solely the CDR3 DNA is kept, with 48 bases framed from the first base. CDR1 LGHDT and CDR2 YNNKEL were looked up in the germline V gene (reference sequence). The V end loses 0 bases and the J end loses 1 base, and a stretch of 12 bases separates them. The full variable domain, completed from the reference TRBV3-1 and TRBJ1-1 proteins outside the CDR3, reads DTAVSQTPKYLVTQMGNDKSIKCEQNLGHDTMYWYKQDSKKFLKIMFSYNNKELIINETVPNRFSPKSPDKAHLNLHINSLELGDSAVYFCASSQELSVANTEAFFGQGTRLTVV.